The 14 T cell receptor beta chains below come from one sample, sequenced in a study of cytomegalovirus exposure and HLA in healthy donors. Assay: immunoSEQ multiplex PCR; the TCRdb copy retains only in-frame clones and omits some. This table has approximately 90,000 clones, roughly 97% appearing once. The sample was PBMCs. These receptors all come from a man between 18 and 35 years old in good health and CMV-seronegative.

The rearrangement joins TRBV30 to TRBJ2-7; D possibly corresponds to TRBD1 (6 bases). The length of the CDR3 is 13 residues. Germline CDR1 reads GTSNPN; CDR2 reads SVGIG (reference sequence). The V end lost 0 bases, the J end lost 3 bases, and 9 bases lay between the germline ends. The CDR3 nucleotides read TGTGCCTGGAGTGTACAGGGCATCTACGAGCAGTACGTC. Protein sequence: CAWSVQGIYEQYV.

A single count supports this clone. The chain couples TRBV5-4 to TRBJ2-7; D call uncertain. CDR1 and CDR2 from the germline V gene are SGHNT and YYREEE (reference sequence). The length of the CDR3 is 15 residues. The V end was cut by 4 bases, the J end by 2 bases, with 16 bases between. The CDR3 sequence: CASSRMIDKAYEQYF. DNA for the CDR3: TGTGCCAGCAGCAGGATGATCGACAAAGCCTACGAGCAGTACTTC.

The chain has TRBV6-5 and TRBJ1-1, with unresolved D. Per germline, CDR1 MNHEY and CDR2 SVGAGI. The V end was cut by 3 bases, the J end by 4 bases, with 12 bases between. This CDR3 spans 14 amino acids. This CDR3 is CASSYRPGSTEAFF. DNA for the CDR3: TGTGCCAGCAGTTATAGGCCGGGGAGCACTGAAGCTTTCTTT.

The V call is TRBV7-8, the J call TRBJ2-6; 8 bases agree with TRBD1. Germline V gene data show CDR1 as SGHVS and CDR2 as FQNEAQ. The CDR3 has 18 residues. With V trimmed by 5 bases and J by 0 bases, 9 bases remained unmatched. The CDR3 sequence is CASSKDRVPSSGANVLTF. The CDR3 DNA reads TGTGCCAGCAGCAAGGACAGGGTCCCCAGCTCTGGGGCCAACGTCCTGACTTTC.

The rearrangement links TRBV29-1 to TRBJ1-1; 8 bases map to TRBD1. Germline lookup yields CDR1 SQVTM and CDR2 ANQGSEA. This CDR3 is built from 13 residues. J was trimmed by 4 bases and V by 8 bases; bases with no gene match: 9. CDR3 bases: TGCAGCACCTGGACAGGGTCGATCACTGAAGCTTTCTTT. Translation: CSTWTGSITEAFF.

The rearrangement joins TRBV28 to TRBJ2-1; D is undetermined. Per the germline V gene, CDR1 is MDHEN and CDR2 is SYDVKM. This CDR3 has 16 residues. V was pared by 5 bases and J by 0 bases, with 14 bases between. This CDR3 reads CASSGLPRSSYNEQFF. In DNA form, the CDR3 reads TGTGCCAGCAGTGGCCTTCCCCGAAGCTCCTACAATGAGCAGTTCTTC. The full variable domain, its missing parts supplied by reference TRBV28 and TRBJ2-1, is DVKVTQSSRYLVKRTGEKVFLECVQDMDHENMFWYRQDPGLGLRLIYFSYDVKMKEKGDIPEGYSVSREKKERFSLILESASTNQTSMYLCASSGLPRSSYNEQFFGPGTRLTVL.

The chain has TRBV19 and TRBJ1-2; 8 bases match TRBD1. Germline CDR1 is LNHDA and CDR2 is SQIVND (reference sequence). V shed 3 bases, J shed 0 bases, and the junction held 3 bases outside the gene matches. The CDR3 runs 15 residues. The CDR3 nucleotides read TGTGCCAGTAGTATCGGGACAGGAGCTAACTATGGCTACACCTTC. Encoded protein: CASSIGTGANYGYTF.

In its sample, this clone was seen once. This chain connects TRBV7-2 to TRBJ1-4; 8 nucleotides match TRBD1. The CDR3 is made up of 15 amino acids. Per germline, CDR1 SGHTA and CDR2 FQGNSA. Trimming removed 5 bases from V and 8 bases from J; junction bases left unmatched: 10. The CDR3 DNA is TGTGCCAGCAGCCCGCAGACAGGGGTTGAGGAAAAACTGTTTTTT. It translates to CASSPQTGVEEKLFF.

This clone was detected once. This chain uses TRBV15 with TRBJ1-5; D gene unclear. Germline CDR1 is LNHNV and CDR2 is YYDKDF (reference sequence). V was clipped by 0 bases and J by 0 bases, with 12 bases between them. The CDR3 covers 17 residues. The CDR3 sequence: CATSRDRLTVSNQPQHF. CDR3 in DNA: TGTGCCACCAGCAGAGACAGGCTTACAGTTAGCAATCAGCCCCAGCATTTT.

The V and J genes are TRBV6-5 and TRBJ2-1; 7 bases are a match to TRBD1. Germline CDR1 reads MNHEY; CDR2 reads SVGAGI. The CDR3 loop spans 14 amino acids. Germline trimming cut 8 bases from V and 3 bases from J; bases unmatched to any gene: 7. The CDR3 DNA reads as TGTGCCAGCTTCCGGGACAGATACTACAATGAGCAGTTCTTC. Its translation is CASFRDRYYNEQFF.

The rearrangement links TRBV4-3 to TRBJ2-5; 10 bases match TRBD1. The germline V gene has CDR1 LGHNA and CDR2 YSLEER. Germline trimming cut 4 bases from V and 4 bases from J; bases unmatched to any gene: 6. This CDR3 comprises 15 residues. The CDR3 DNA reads TGCGCCAGCAGCCGAGGGACAGGGGTGGGAGAGACCCAGTACTTC. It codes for CASSRGTGVGETQYF.

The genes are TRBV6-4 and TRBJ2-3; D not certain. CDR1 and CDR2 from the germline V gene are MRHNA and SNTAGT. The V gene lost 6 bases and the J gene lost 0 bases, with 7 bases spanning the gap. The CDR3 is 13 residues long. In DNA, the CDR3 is TGTGCCAGCAGCGAGGAGAGCACAGATACGCAGTATTTT. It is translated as CASSEESTDTQYF.

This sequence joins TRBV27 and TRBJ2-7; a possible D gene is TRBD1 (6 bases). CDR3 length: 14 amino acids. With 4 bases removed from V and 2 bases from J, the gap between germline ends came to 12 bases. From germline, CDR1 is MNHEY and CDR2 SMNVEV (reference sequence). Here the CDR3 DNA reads TGTGCCAGCAGTTCGGTCAGGGGACCCTACGAGCAGTACTTC. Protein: CASSSVRGPYEQYF.

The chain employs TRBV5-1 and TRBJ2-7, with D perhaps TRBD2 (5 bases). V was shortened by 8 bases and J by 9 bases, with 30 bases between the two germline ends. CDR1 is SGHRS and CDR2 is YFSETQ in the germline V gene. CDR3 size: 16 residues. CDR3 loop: CASTRIYWVPQDWQYF. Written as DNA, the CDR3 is TGCGCCAGTACTAGGATATATTGGGTGCCCCAGGATTGGCAGTACTTC.